The text below deals with one T cell receptor beta chain. The antigen remains unidentified. The data stem from a study of beta chain features in type 1 diabetes. Whole-study results and caveats: For Type 1 diabetes patients, all four CD4+ subsets carried TCRB CDR3s that were moderately but significantly shorter.

The V gene's germline CDR1 is SGHDT and CDR2 YYEEEE. Germline trimming cut 4 bases from V and 5 bases from J; bases unmatched to any gene: 16. The CDR3 has 18 amino acids. Reverse transcription of all isolated RNA meant that expressed TCRB transcripts were sequenced. Using immunoSEQ multiplex PCR, the repertoire was profiled, and TCRdb retains in-frame clones only, with some absent. The table has under 850,000 clones, under 15% seen once. Material for sequencing was naive CD4+ T cells from blood. The source of this sequence is a man younger than 30 with type 1 diabetes. V usage is TRBV5-6 and J usage is TRBJ2-1, with 9 bases aligning to TRBD2. DNA of the CDR3: TGTGCCAGCAGCAGGGGACCGAGCGTAGCGGGGGCCAACAATGAGCAGTTCTTC. As protein: CASSRGPSVAGANNEQFF.